These 2 T cell receptor beta chains share one sample of origin, sequenced in a study of CD8+ T cells in alopecia areata. cDNA serving as the sequencing template came from extracted, reverse transcribed RNA. Produced via immunoSEQ multiplex PCR; TCRdb's table is partial and in-frame only. The sample yields around 140,000 clones, around 49% seen once. Sequencing used CD8+ T cells sorted from blood, obtained at week 0. Receptor source: a human donor with alopecia areata.

This rearrangement joins TRBV18 to TRBJ2-1; D possibly corresponds to TRBD2 (5 bases). CDR3 length: 14 residues. V was clipped by 1 base and J by 6 bases, with 10 bases between them. In germline, CDR1 is KGHSH, CDR2 LQKENI. Here the CDR3 reads CASSPRPGGNEQFF. The CDR3 nucleotides are TGTGCCAGCTCACCACGGCCAGGAGGCAATGAGCAGTTCTTC.

The gene calls are TRBV27 and TRBJ2-1; D is ambiguous. V was pared by 5 bases and J by 3 bases, with 5 bases between. This CDR3 contains 12 residues. Germline V gives CDR1 MNHEY, CDR2 SMNVEV (reference sequence). The CDR3 protein is CASSGFYNEQFF. The CDR3 nucleotides read TGTGCCAGCAGTGGATTCTACAATGAGCAGTTCTTC.